The 32 T cell receptor beta chains presented below share a single source sample, sequenced in a study of CD8 T cells in ankylosing spondylitis. TCRdb recomputed calls from the 5' RACE reads with MiXCR, one row per CDR3 protein. The sample holds hundreds of thousands of distinct CDR3 sequences, over 9.5% seen once. The study, taken as a whole, reports: Apparently characteristic of ankylosing spondylitis blood was a TCR beta motif (roughly eight highly homologous variants).

No antigen is known for these receptors. Sequenced material: blood, either unsorted or a sorted T cell fraction (not recorded which). The receptors were sampled from a male donor with ankylosing spondylitis.

The rearrangement links TRBV20-1 to TRBJ2-3; TRBD1 might be the D (5 bases). V dropped 3 bases and J dropped 8 bases, with 15 bases sitting between them. The CDR3 totals 13 residues. The germline V gene has CDR1 DFQATT and CDR2 SNEGSKA (reference sequence). The CDR3 bases are TGCAGTGCTAGTTGGCAGGGTTGGAGTACGCAGTATTTT. As protein: CSASWQGWSTQYF.

There are many counts of this clonotype. The rearrangement joins TRBV28 to TRBJ2-7; a weak D match, TRBD2 (6 bases). Germline-derived CDR1 and CDR2 are MDHEN and SYDVKM. The CDR3 length is 18 residues. Trimming pared 4 bases from V and 1 base from J, leaving 23 bases between. The CDR3 is CASSSTPGLLSKSYEQYF. CDR3 nucleotides: TGTGCCAGCAGTTCCACACCGGGACTGCTCTCTAAATCCTACGAGCAGTACTTC.

This clonotype was counted between two and nine times. This sequence joins TRBV5-1 and TRBJ1-4, with D tentatively TRBD1 (6 bases). CDR3 length: 14 residues. CDR1 is SGHRS and CDR2 is YFSETQ in the germline V gene. V dropped 0 bases and J dropped 7 bases, with 10 bases sitting between them. In DNA, the CDR3 is TGCGCCAGCAGCTTGGTACAGGGAGGTGAAAAACTGTTTTTT. It codes for CASSLVQGGEKLFF.

This clonotype was seen at least ten times. V gene TRBV20-1 combines with J gene TRBJ1-1; a possible D gene is TRBD1 (6 bases). V gave up 6 bases and J gave up 1 base, with 18 bases separating them. In germline, CDR1 is DFQATT, CDR2 SNEGSKA (reference sequence). The length of the CDR3 is 15 residues. The DNA for the CDR3 is TGCAGTGCGCTTCACAGGGATGGAGGGAACACTGAAGCTTTCTTT. This codes for CSALHRDGGNTEAFF.

This clonotype was recorded many times. This chain links TRBV29-1 with TRBJ2-2, with a tentative D call TRBD2 (6 bases). The V gene's germline CDR1 is SQVTM and CDR2 ANQGSEA. The CDR3 runs to 15 residues. Trimming removed 7 bases from V and 1 base from J, with 16 bases in between. CDR3: CSALGGGVNTGELFF. DNA of the CDR3: TGCAGCGCTCTTGGTGGAGGGGTGAACACCGGGGAGCTGTTTTTT.

In the case of this clonotype: At one end the junction does not follow the germline gene, possibly because of a read error. This chain joins TRBV7-7 and TRBJ2-1; D unresolved. The CDR3 contains 15 residues. In germline, CDR1 is SSHAT, CDR2 FNYEAQ (reference sequence). CDR3 region: CASSTTISPASEQFF. CDR3 nucleotides: TGTGCTAGCAGCACCACTATCAGCCCGGCGAGTGAGCAGTTCTTC.

This clonotype turned up a few times. The chain couples TRBV7-2 to TRBJ1-2; tentative D call: TRBD1 (6 bases). Trimming pared 6 bases from V and 2 bases from J, leaving 10 bases between. This CDR3 region has 13 residues. Germline V CDR1 and CDR2: SGHTA, FQGNSA. The CDR3 sequence: CASRRDRNYGYTF. The CDR3 nucleotides are TGTGCCAGCAGGCGTGACAGGAACTATGGCTACACCTTC.

The J gene is TRBJ2-7, the V gene TRBV6-1; D gene uncertain. This CDR3 is 14 amino acids long. Looked up from germline, CDR1 is MNHNS and CDR2 is SASEGT. Trimming removed 10 bases at V and 0 bases at J, with 16 bases between. CDR3 sequence: CATAGYGRSYEQYF. CDR3 nucleotide sequence: TGTGCCACTGCCGGTTACGGTCGCTCCTACGAGCAGTACTTC.

This clonotype was found many times. The chain links TRBV4-2 to TRBJ1-4, with unresolved D. The CDR3 runs 15 residues. Germline CDR1 is LGHNA and CDR2 is YNFKEQ. Between the trimmed V and J ends, which lost 0 bases and 2 bases, there was a span of 7 bases. The CDR3 coding sequence is TGTGCCAGCAGCCAAGATCCTGTTACTAATGAAAAACTGTTTTTT. This sequence encodes CASSQDPVTNEKLFF.

The chain uses TRBV5-1 and TRBJ1-6, with D possibly being TRBD1 (6 bases). From germline, CDR1 is SGHRS and CDR2 YFSETQ. This CDR3 is 13 amino acids long. V lost 3 bases and J 11 bases, leaving 12 bases between the germline ends. DNA for the CDR3: TGCGCCAGCAGCTCCTCCCAGGGGACACCCCTCCACTTT. It specifies CASSSSQGTPLHF.

This clonotype has a handful of counts. The chain carries TRBV12-3 or TRBV12-4 and TRBJ1-1, with D tentatively TRBD1 (6 bases). Trimming removed 3 bases from V and 1 base from J, with 9 bases in between. This CDR3 contains 14 residues. The CDR3 DNA reads as TGTGCCAGCAGTTTCCGGGGGCCGAACACTGAAGCTTTCTTT. Translation: CASSFRGPNTEAFF.

The genes are TRBV2 and TRBJ2-5; D possibly corresponds to TRBD1 (6 bases). The V gene's germline CDR1 is SNHLY and CDR2 FYNNEI. Trimming stripped 8 bases from V and 1 base from J, with 11 bases between. The CDR3 is made up of 13 amino acids. The CDR3 nucleotides are TGTGCCAGCGGAAGACAGGTCCAAGAGACCCAGTACTTC. It specifies CASGRQVQETQYF.

There are many counts of this clonotype. The V gene is TRBV5-1, the J gene TRBJ1-1, with unresolved D. Germline CDR1 SGHRS, CDR2 YFSETQ. Trimming pared 2 bases from V and 4 bases from J, leaving 9 bases between. This CDR3 comprises 13 residues. The CDR3: CASSLEVSTEAFF. For the CDR3, the DNA is TGCGCCAGCAGCTTAGAAGTCAGCACTGAAGCTTTCTTT.

The V and J genes are TRBV20-1 and TRBJ2-1, with D perhaps matching TRBD2 (6 bases). Germline V gives CDR1 DFQATT, CDR2 SNEGSKA (reference sequence). This CDR3 region has 15 residues. Trimming left V 2 bases short and J 6 bases short, with 17 bases between. This CDR3 reads CSARPGVLSANEQFF. CDR3 nucleotide sequence: TGCAGTGCTAGACCGGGGGTACTAAGTGCCAATGAGCAGTTCTTC.

Many counts were recorded for this clonotype. This CDR3 reads CAISESVGNEKLFF. CDR3 DNA: TGTGCCATCAGTGAGTCAGTAGGCAATGAAAAACTGTTTTTT. The chain combines TRBV10-3 with TRBJ1-4, with D unclear. Germline loops: CDR1 ENHRY, CDR2 SYGVKD. The V gene lost 0 bases and the J gene lost 5 bases, with 7 bases spanning the gap. CDR3 length: 14 residues.

CDR3 protein: CASRLKTGEDEQFF. In nucleotides, the CDR3 is TGTGCCAGCAGGTTAAAGACAGGGGAGGATGAGCAGTTCTTC. The chain uses TRBV4-2 and TRBJ2-1; 8 nucleotides agree with TRBD1. The V gene's germline CDR1 is LGHNA and CDR2 YNFKEQ. The trim removed 6 bases at V and 8 bases at J, leaving 9 bases unmatched. CDR3 length: 14 residues.

This clonotype was counted many times. The J gene is TRBJ1-5, the V gene TRBV12-3 or TRBV12-4; D is ambiguous. The CDR3 length is 14 residues. V lost 7 bases and J lost 4, with 14 bases in between. Written as DNA, the CDR3 is TGTGCCAGCACCCCGCGGGAGGGTAATCAGCCCCAGCATTTT. Its protein product is CASTPREGNQPQHF.

CDR3 in amino acids: CASSQETGTDYGYTF. In DNA, the CDR3 is TGTGCCAGCAGCCAAGAGACCGGGACGGACTATGGCTACACCTTC. The chain recombines TRBV4-2 with TRBJ1-2; D perhaps matches TRBD1 (5 bases). Trimming cost V 0 bases and J 3 bases, with 11 bases left between them. This CDR3 is 15 amino acids long. Germline V gene sequence: CDR1 LGHNA, CDR2 YNFKEQ.

This clonotype was seen a few times. For the CDR3, the DNA is TGCAGTGGGATACTAGCGGGAGGGAACACAGATACGCAGTATTTT. This encodes CSGILAGGNTDTQYF. J is TRBJ2-3 and V is TRBV20-1; 13 bases map to TRBD2. The J segment lost 2 bases and the V segment lost 7 bases, leaving 6 bases of the junction unmatched. Germline CDR1 is DFQATT and CDR2 is SNEGSKA (reference sequence). The CDR3 spans 15 residues.

This clonotype was seen at least ten times. The genes are TRBV7-2 and TRBJ2-5; D uncertain. The CDR3 consists of 14 residues. The ends were cut back, 2 bases at V and 3 bases at J, with 10 bases in the middle. Germline values: CDR1 SGHTA, CDR2 FQGNSA. The CDR3 sequence: CASSLNGGEETQYF. DNA for the CDR3: TGTGCCAGCAGCTTAAATGGCGGAGAAGAGACCCAGTACTTC.

The sample holds many counts of this clonotype. The chain uses TRBV20-1 and TRBJ1-5; a possible D gene is TRBD1 (5 bases). This CDR3 region has 15 residues. V was cut by 0 bases and J by 4 bases, with 13 bases left in between. Germline V gene sequence: CDR1 DFQATT, CDR2 SNEGSKA (reference sequence). DNA of the CDR3: TGCAGTGCTAGAGATAGACTAAGGGGAAATCAGCCCCAGCATTTT. The encoded protein is CSARDRLRGNQPQHF.

V and J are TRBV5-1 and TRBJ1-3; a possible D gene is TRBD1 (6 bases). This CDR3 is built from 16 residues. Between the trimmed V and J ends, which lost 4 bases and 0 bases, there was a span of 14 bases. Germline V lookup: CDR1 SGHRS, CDR2 YFSETQ. Here the CDR3 DNA reads TGCGCCAGCAGCCCGGAGGGGGGCTACTCTGGAAACACCATATATTTT. As protein: CASSPEGGYSGNTIYF.

The chain combines TRBV10-1 with TRBJ2-7, with a weak D call TRBD1 (6 bases). Trimming removed 8 bases at V and 1 base at J, with 12 bases between. Germline CDR1 and CDR2: WNHNN and SYGVQD (reference sequence). The CDR3 contains 13 residues. CDR3 amino acids: CASGTTSSYEQYF. DNA of the CDR3: TGCGCCAGCGGGACAACCTCGTCCTACGAGCAGTACTTC.

There are many counts of this clonotype. CDR3 amino acids: CASSQEGQPYNSPLHF. The CDR3 DNA reads TGCGCCAGCAGCCAAGAAGGTCAGCCATATAATTCACCCCTCCACTTT. This chain links TRBV4-3 with TRBJ1-6, with unresolved D. The germline CDR1 and CDR2 sequences are LGHNA and YSLEER. V gave up 0 bases and J gave up 4 bases, with 10 bases separating them. This CDR3 region has 16 residues.

This clonotype has just a few counts. CDR3: CSATVPGPNWYNEQFF. CDR3 bases: TGCAGTGCTACGGTTCCGGGACCAAATTGGTACAATGAGCAGTTCTTC. The chain uses TRBV20-1 and TRBJ2-1; D is possibly TRBD1 or TRBD2 (5 bases each). The V gene's germline CDR1 is DFQATT and CDR2 SNEGSKA (reference sequence). Trimming removed 4 bases from V and 4 bases from J, with 20 bases in between. This CDR3 is 16 amino acids long.

This clonotype came up a few times. The V call is TRBV29-1, the J call TRBJ1-2; no firm D call. In germline, CDR1 is SQVTM, CDR2 ANQGSEA. V dropped 0 bases and J dropped 7 bases, with 9 bases sitting between them. This CDR3 region has 12 residues. CDR3 coding DNA: TGCAGCGTTGAAGATGCACTGGGTGGCTACACCTTC. This gives the protein CSVEDALGGYTF.

This clonotype was recorded a few times. The chain has TRBV6-5 and TRBJ2-5; TRBD1 aligns across 7 bases. The junction had 4 bases not matched to a gene; V was cut back by 0 bases and J by 0 bases. CDR3 length: 16 amino acids. CDR1 MNHEY and CDR2 SVGAGI come from the germline V gene. CDR3 DNA: TGTGCCAGCAGTTACTCGGGACAGACGTACCAAGAGACCCAGTACTTC. This translates into CASSYSGQTYQETQYF.

The sample holds a few counts of this clonotype. The chain has TRBV21-1 and TRBJ2-7; no DNA check was done on the table's D call, TRBD2. TRBV21-1 is marked as a pseudogene. This CDR3 has 17 residues. CDR3 protein: CASSLRTCRKVSYEQYF. The CDR3 DNA is TGTGCCAGCAGCCTCCGGACTTGCAGAAAGGTCTCCTACGAGCAGTACTTC.

The chain joins TRBV20-1 to TRBJ2-1, with 7 bases identical to TRBD2. Per germline, CDR1 DFQATT and CDR2 SNEGSKA (reference sequence). The CDR3 is made up of 14 amino acids. The DNA of the CDR3 is TGCGGCGGCCTGTCTAGCGGAAATCACAATGAGCAGTTCTTC. It translates to CGGLSSGNHNEQFF.

The chain joins TRBV4-2 to TRBJ1-1, with D possibly matching TRBD1 (6 bases). The CDR3 spans 16 residues. Germline loops: CDR1 LGHNA, CDR2 YNFKEQ. The V end was cut by 4 bases, the J end by 0 bases, with 15 bases between. The CDR3 loop is CASSLGAGALNTEAFF. DNA for the CDR3: TGTGCCAGCAGCCTCGGGGCAGGGGCTTTGAACACTGAAGCTTTCTTT.

In its sample, this clonotype was seen a few times. This rearrangement joins TRBV12-3 or TRBV12-4 to TRBJ2-7; 11 bases line up with TRBD2. The CDR3 consists of 14 residues. V dropped 6 bases and J dropped 2; count of bases not matched to a gene: 3. This CDR3 is CASRGTSGAYEQYF. The CDR3 nucleotides are TGTGCCAGCAGAGGGACTAGCGGAGCCTACGAGCAGTACTTC.

The table lists this clonotype with a few counts. This rearrangement joins TRBV20-1 to TRBJ1-5; no reliable D call. CDR3 length: 14 amino acids. V was shortened by 7 bases and J by 6 bases, with 19 bases between the two germline ends. Germline-derived CDR1 and CDR2 are DFQATT and SNEGSKA (reference sequence). CDR3 coding DNA: TGCAGTGTCATTCCGGGGAAAAGTTTTCAGCCCCAGCATTTT. This codes for CSVIPGKSFQPQHF.